Reported below is one TCR beta chain. This clone appeared a single time. Its target antigen remains unknown. Base qualities are not recorded, but no much larger clone differs from it by a single base. The donors were healthy, HIV-negative adults who had no recently reported acute infections or vaccinations. Every donor was a Caucasian adult living in Nashville, Tennessee, USA. CD4+ T cells were enriched by magnetic negative selection; naive cells were then positively selected on CD45RA, and the negative fraction formed the memory subset. Blood was obtained by leukapheresis, after which PBMCs were separated by Ficoll-Histopaque density gradient centrifugation and cryopreserved in liquid nitrogen vapor phase. Purity and quantity of every magnetically sorted T cell population were checked by analytical flow cytometry. From each sorted fraction, genomic DNA was isolated and quantified by UV absorbance on a Nanodrop 2000c.

The record originates from a study of shared clonotypes between healthy human individuals (dated by TCRdb to the early 2020s). With regard to the full study: The cohort included a few men and a couple of women between 18 and 49 years of age. For each donor, three plates each were used for CD4 naive and CD4 memory, two plates were used for CD8 naive, and one plate was used for CD8 memory. Different laboratories and diverse techniques were used to prepare libraries and sequence TCR repertoires, to increase sequencing depth and limit assay-specific biases. Per donor, leukapheresis produced somewhere between about 0.94 and 9.5 billion PBMCs. To estimate repertoire size and how much clonotype sharing occurs between individuals, the study deeply sequenced the blood TCR repertoires of about five healthy adults. The paper's findings and limits, for the study overall: Sharing across several donors was observed for 5% to 6.5% of naive CD4, 3% to 4% of naive CD8, roughly 2.4% of memory CD4, and roughly 0.4% of memory CD8 clonotypes. Pairwise subsampling indicated that sequencing depth was expected to affect the degree of clonotype sharing among donors. Naive subsets generally had larger estimated clonotype richness than memory subsets. Compared with non-shared clonotypes, clonotypes shared by all four sorted-subset donors had higher generation probabilities. Incomplete sequencing was indicated by rarefaction of sorted-subset datasets, despite the large sequencing depth. Only blood was sampled, and tissue TCR repertoires likely differ from those in blood. Because the study included a small number of donors, the genetic and exposure-history diversity represented was limited.

The CDR3 measures 17 amino acids from cysteine to phenylalanine. The CDR3 DNA has 51 bases and is translated from base 1. Deletion took 6 bases off V and 2 bases off J, with a span of 20 bases between the germline ends. Reading the germline V gene gives CDR1 SNHLY and CDR2 FYNNEI. TCR CDR3 regions were amplified from genomic DNA by multiplex PCR using the deep immunoSEQ assay. Genomic DNA extracted from each cell subset was distributed evenly over all wells of several immunoSEQ 96-well plates, and each plate served as one replicate. For sorted subsets, each replicate PCR was loaded with approximately 190 ng genomic DNA, equivalent to approximately 33,000 T cell genomes. Purified libraries were measured with a Qubit 3.0 fluorometer, size-checked on a Bioanalyzer 2100, and measured again with the KAPA Library Quantification kit. A separate single-read 150-cycle Illumina NextSeq 550 flow cell was used to sequence each immunoSEQ 96-well plate. On the study's bioinformatics: The immunoSEQ output contained only junctional sequences without quality scores, so filtering could not match that applied to full-length reads. Sequences were annotated with PyIR, a Python wrapper for IgBLAST v1.9, using IMGT germline references to assign V/J genes and CDR3. Reads were removed for weak V/J assignments (E-value above 1e-6), missing CDR3, stop codons, out-of-frame junctions, or ambiguous translated residues. V3J clonotypes were defined as sequences sharing an identical inferred V gene, J gene, and CDR3 amino acid sequence. Percentage overlap between repertoires was computed as shared unique clonotypes divided by the size of the smaller repertoire. Three approaches were used to assess repertoire richness: RTK rarefaction, the Chao1 estimator, and Recon v2.1 estimates of unobserved clonotypes. For all TCRbeta clonotypes obtained by the gDNA method from a few donors, generation probabilities were computed with OLGA. TCRdb's version of the immuneACCESS table is confined to in-frame rearrangements and falls short of the full clone set. An unresolved V gene accounts for under half of the shortfall where checked; the remainder is of unknown origin. The V and J calls and clone size come from that table; D and trimming were worked out from the DNA. This sample gives about 2.3 million clones in total; over 85% of them show up just once. The top ten clones comprise around 0.4% of the sample.

The clonotype originates from a young man in good health. Some clones in this sample may be carry-over from other donors' samples. Rearrangement joined TRBV2 to TRBJ2-1; the D call could be TRBD1 or TRBD2, with each sharing 5 bases. Sequencing was performed on naive CD4+ T cells from PBMCs. The cell subset or site label, read with the paper, signifies: CD45RA+ positively selected. The CDR3 corresponds to CASRNQAGTAAYNEQFF. The DNA sequence follows: TGTGCCAGCAGGAATCAGGCAGGGACGGCAGCCTACAATGAGCAGTTCTTC.